Listed here are 20 T cell receptor beta chains from one sample, sequenced in a study of blood T cell repertoires in COVID-19. Assay: immunoSEQ multiplex PCR; the TCRdb copy retains only in-frame clones and omits some. In the table there are 65,000 to 90,000 clones, approximately 81% of which are singletons. The specimen was peripheral blood. The receptors derive from a woman over 75 with active or convalescent COVID-19.

The chain employs TRBV12-3 or TRBV12-4 and TRBJ2-7; 10 nucleotides line up with TRBD1. This CDR3 region has 13 residues. Trimming cost V 6 bases and J 4 bases; bases outside gene matches: 3. CDR3 nucleotides: TGTGCCAGCAGGGGACAGGGGCGTTACGAGCAGTACTTC. It is translated as CASRGQGRYEQYF.

J is TRBJ2-6 and V is TRBV19; D is undetermined. The germline V gene encodes CDR1 LNHDA and CDR2 SQIVND (reference sequence). CDR3 length equals 21 residues. V was trimmed by 3 bases and J by 4 bases, leaving 28 bases between them. The CDR3 is CASSINRAAVKIGRGANVLTF. The CDR3 nucleotides are TGTGCCAGTAGTATTAACCGTGCGGCGGTCAAGATCGGTAGGGGGGCCAACGTCCTGACTTTC.

The chain is built from TRBV29-1 and TRBJ1-3; possibly TRBD1 for D (5 bases). V was trimmed by 2 bases and J by 4 bases, leaving 12 bases between them. Germline lookup yields CDR1 SQVTM and CDR2 ANQGSEA. The CDR3 has 14 amino acids. CDR3 in DNA: TGCAGCGTTGAACAGGGAGGGCGAGGAAACACCATATATTTT. It yields the protein CSVEQGGRGNTIYF.

The table lists this clone with a few counts. The chain recombines TRBV7-2 with TRBJ1-5; D remains unclear. CDR3 length: 15 amino acids. Trimming took 1 base from V and 4 from J, leaving 11 bases between them. Germline V gene sequence: CDR1 SGHTA, CDR2 FQGNSA. Here the CDR3 reads CASSLVGRANQPQHF. The DNA for the CDR3 is TGTGCCAGCAGCTTAGTAGGGAGGGCGAATCAGCCCCAGCATTTT. Full variable domain (missing parts from reference TRBV7-2 and TRBJ1-5): GAGVSQSPSNKVTEKGKDVELRCDPISGHTALYWYRQSLGQGLEFLIYFQGNSAPDKSGLPSDRFSAERTGGSVSTLTIQRTQQEDSAVYLCASSLVGRANQPQHFGDGTRLSIL.

CDR3 coding DNA: TGTGCCAGTGGCGACAGGGGGGGAAGCGAAAAACTGTTTTTT. It yields the protein CASGDRGGSEKLFF. The J gene is TRBJ1-4, the V gene TRBV19, with 9 bases fitting TRBD1. Germline V gene sequence: CDR1 LNHDA, CDR2 SQIVND (reference sequence). This CDR3 is built from 14 residues. Unmatched junction bases numbered 9, after V lost 8 bases and J lost 8 bases.

This sequence joins TRBV20-1 and TRBJ2-6; perhaps TRBD1 as D (5 bases). The V gene lost 3 bases and the J gene lost 2 bases, with 17 bases spanning the gap. Per the germline V gene, CDR1 is DFQATT and CDR2 is SNEGSKA (reference sequence). The CDR3 extends over 17 amino acids. CDR3 loop: CSASSVGQGTGANVLTF. CDR3 DNA sequence: TGCAGTGCTAGTTCCGTTGGGCAGGGCACTGGGGCCAACGTCCTGACTTTC.

V is TRBV18 and J is TRBJ2-7; TRBD1 is a possible D gene (6 bases). V lost 4 bases, J lost 3 bases, and 10 bases lay in between. This CDR3 comprises 13 residues. Per germline, CDR1 KGHSH and CDR2 LQKENI. CDR3 loop: CASSRQDIYEQYF. In DNA, the CDR3 is TGTGCCAGCTCACGACAGGATATCTACGAGCAGTACTTC. Full variable domain (outside the CDR3, taken from reference TRBV18 and TRBJ2-7): NAGVMQNPRHLVRRRGQEARLRCSPMKGHSHVYWYRQLPEEGLKFMVYLQKENIIDESGMPKERFSAEFPKEGPSILRIQQVVRGDSAAYFCASSRQDIYEQYFGPGTRLTVT.

The chain recombines TRBV5-1 with TRBJ2-1; 8 bases line up with TRBD2. Germline CDR1 reads SGHRS; CDR2 reads YFSETQ. This CDR3 region has 16 residues. The V and J ends lost 0 bases and 9 bases, in that order; junction bases with no gene match: 11. This chain's CDR3 is CASSLEVAGTSREQFF. CDR3 DNA: TGCGCCAGCAGCTTGGAAGTTGCGGGGACTAGTCGTGAGCAGTTCTTC.

The chain joins TRBV5-1 to TRBJ1-1; 8 bases line up with TRBD1. This CDR3 is built from 15 residues. Trimming at V came to 4 bases and at J to 0 bases, leaving 5 bases not matched to a gene. CDR1 and CDR2 from the germline V gene are SGHRS and YFSETQ. The CDR3 reads CASSDGQGMNTEAFF. The DNA for the CDR3 is TGCGCCAGCAGCGACGGACAGGGAATGAACACTGAAGCTTTCTTT.

The chain combines TRBV2 with TRBJ2-7, with 12 nucleotides matching TRBD1. Germline V lookup: CDR1 SNHLY, CDR2 FYNNEI. The CDR3 consists of 15 residues. V lost 2 bases and J lost 5; bases outside the gene matches: 4. CDR3 residues: CASSELGTGGHEQYF. The CDR3 DNA sequence: TGTGCCAGCAGTGAATTGGGGACAGGGGGCCACGAGCAGTACTTC.

This clone was seen only a few times. The V gene is TRBV19, the J gene TRBJ1-1, with D possibly TRBD1 on 6 matching bases. CDR3 size: 14 residues. Germline lookup yields CDR1 LNHDA and CDR2 SQIVND (reference sequence). Trimming left V 5 bases short and J 7 bases short, with 17 bases between. The CDR3 nucleotides read TGTGCCAGTAGTTATTCCCTAACAGGGATTGAAGCTTTCTTT. It translates to CASSYSLTGIEAFF.

The chain links TRBV9 to TRBJ2-2, with TRBD1 identical over 8 bases. The CDR3 is 16 residues long. Germline V gene data show CDR1 as SGDLS and CDR2 as YYNGEE. The J segment lost 3 bases and the V segment lost 4 bases, leaving 8 bases of the junction unmatched. CDR3 in amino acids: CASSPHGGQDTGELFF. The CDR3 nucleotides are TGTGCCAGCAGCCCCCACGGGGGACAGGACACCGGGGAGCTGTTTTTT.

This clone was seen a single time. J is TRBJ2-7 and V is TRBV7-2; D is unclear. Trimming stripped 3 bases from V and 2 bases from J, with 11 bases between. CDR3 length equals 14 residues. The germline CDR1 and CDR2 sequences are SGHTA and FQGNSA. CDR3 in amino acids: CASSLGPATYEQYF. The CDR3 DNA follows: TGTGCCAGCAGCTTGGGCCCAGCTACCTACGAGCAGTACTTC.

V usage is TRBV5-6 and J usage is TRBJ1-6; D call uncertain. CDR1 is SGHDT, CDR2 YYEEEE, per germline. The CDR3 is 14 residues long. With 1 base removed from V and 8 bases from J, the gap between germline ends came to 10 bases. The CDR3 DNA reads as TGTGCCAGCAGCTTGCGAGGTTGGGATTCACCCCTCCACTTT. This translates into CASSLRGWDSPLHF.

V and J are TRBV5-5 and TRBJ1-1, with TRBD1 matching over 8 bases. The CDR3 is 14 amino acids. The V gene end was trimmed by 2 bases and the J gene end by 6 bases; junction bases not matched to a gene: 6. The germline V gene encodes CDR1 SGHKS and CDR2 YYEKEE (reference sequence). CDR3 sequence reads: CASSLQTGAAEAFF. In DNA form, the CDR3 reads TGTGCCAGCAGCTTACAGACAGGGGCCGCTGAAGCTTTCTTT.

CDR3 DNA: TGTGCCAGCAGACCGCCGGGACAGGGACAGTATTTT. Amino acid sequence: CASRPPGQGQYF. The chain carries TRBV28 and TRBJ2-3, with 9 bases identical to TRBD1. The CDR3 is 12 amino acids. The V gene end was trimmed by 6 bases and the J gene end by 12 bases; junction bases not matched to a gene: 7. From germline, CDR1 is MDHEN and CDR2 SYDVKM.

The V gene is TRBV7-2, the J gene TRBJ1-6; D is unresolved. Germline values: CDR1 SGHTA, CDR2 FQGNSA. The CDR3 extends over 12 amino acids. Trimming left V 2 bases short and J 10 bases short, with 6 bases between. CDR3 nucleotide sequence: TGTGCCAGCAGCTTACGGTCCTCACCCCTCCACTTT. It translates to CASSLRSSPLHF.

Comment on this clone: One end of the junction varies from germline; a read error may be responsible. The chain links TRBV28 to TRBJ2-3, with D tentatively TRBD1 (5 bases). CDR3 length: 12 amino acids. Germline CDR1 and CDR2: MDHEN and SYDVKM. As DNA, the CDR3 is TGTGCCAGCAGAGACCGACAGACCCGCGCGGATTTT. It yields the protein CASRDRQTRADF.

The chain combines TRBV28 with TRBJ2-7; the match to TRBD1 covers 7 bases. The CDR3 totals 15 residues. Per the germline V gene, CDR1 is MDHEN and CDR2 is SYDVKM. J gave up 1 base and V 5 bases, and 8 bases lay outside the gene matches. CDR3 DNA: TGTGCCAGCAGTCCACACTCGGGACAGTCCTACGAGCAGTACTTC. Translating it yields CASSPHSGQSYEQYF.

The genes are TRBV6-5 and TRBJ2-1, with a tentative D call TRBD2 (6 bases). The germline CDR1 and CDR2 sequences are MNHEY and SVGAGI. The CDR3 spans 16 residues. The V end lost 4 bases, the J end lost 3 bases, and 16 bases lay between the germline ends. DNA of the CDR3: TGTGCCAGCAGTTCAGCTTCACTAGCAGGCTACAATGAGCAGTTCTTC. It specifies CASSSASLAGYNEQFF.